This TCR beta chain was observed in a study of T-cell reconstitution after alpha-beta-depleted transplantation in children. The germline CDR1 and CDR2 sequences are DFQATT and SNEGSKA (reference sequence). The V and J ends lost 3 bases and 7 bases, in that order; junction bases with no gene match: 6. This CDR3 has 13 amino acids. Unique molecular identifiers featured in how the TCRbeta library was prepared. From the PCR reads, TCRdb called clonotypes with MiXCR, one entry per CDR3 protein. The sample holds 230,000 or so distinct CDR3 sequences, around 12% seen once. This chain links TRBV20-1 with TRBJ2-1; the match to TRBD2 covers 7 bases. The starting material was PBMCs from the stem cell graft donor, obtained from the stem cell graft. The sequence derives from a human donor who donated a stem cell graft to a child with acute lymphoblastic leukemia. Here the CDR3 reads CSASQSGINEQFF. The CDR3 DNA reads as TGCAGTGCTAGTCAGAGCGGGATAAATGAGCAGTTCTTC.